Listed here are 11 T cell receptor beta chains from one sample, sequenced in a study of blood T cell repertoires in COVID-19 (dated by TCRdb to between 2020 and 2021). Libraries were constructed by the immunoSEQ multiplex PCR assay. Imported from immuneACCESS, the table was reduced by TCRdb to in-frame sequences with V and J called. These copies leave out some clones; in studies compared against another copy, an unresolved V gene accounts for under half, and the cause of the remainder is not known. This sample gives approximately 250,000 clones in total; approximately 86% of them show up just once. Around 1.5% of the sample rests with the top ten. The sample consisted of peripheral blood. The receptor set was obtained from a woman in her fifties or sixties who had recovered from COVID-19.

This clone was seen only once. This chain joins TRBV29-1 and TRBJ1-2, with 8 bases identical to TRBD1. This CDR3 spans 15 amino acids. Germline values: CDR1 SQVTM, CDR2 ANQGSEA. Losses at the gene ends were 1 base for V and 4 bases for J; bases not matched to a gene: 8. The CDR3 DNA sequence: TGCAGCGTTGAAGCTGGGACAGGCGAACCCTATGGCTACACCTTC. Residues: CSVEAGTGEPYGYTF.

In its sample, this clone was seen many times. The CDR3 region is CAISEATGSSGANVLTF. CDR3 coding DNA: TGTGCCATCAGTGAAGCCACGGGGTCCTCTGGGGCCAACGTCCTGACTTTC. The rearrangement links TRBV10-3 to TRBJ2-6; a weak D match, TRBD2 (5 bases). The V and J ends lost 3 bases and 0 bases respectively, with 12 bases between them. CDR3 length: 17 residues. Germline V gene lookup returns CDR1 ENHRY and CDR2 SYGVKD.

In DNA form, the CDR3 reads TGTGCCAGCAGCCTAGGGGTTTACGGCACTGAAGCTTTCTTT. It translates to CASSLGVYGTEAFF. This chain links TRBV3-1 (or the pseudogene TRBV3-2) with TRBJ1-1, with a weak D call TRBD1 (5 bases). This CDR3 is built from 14 residues. Germline V gene data show CDR1 as LGHDT and CDR2 as YNNKEL (reference sequence). The V end was cut by 4 bases, the J end by 4 bases, with 13 bases between.

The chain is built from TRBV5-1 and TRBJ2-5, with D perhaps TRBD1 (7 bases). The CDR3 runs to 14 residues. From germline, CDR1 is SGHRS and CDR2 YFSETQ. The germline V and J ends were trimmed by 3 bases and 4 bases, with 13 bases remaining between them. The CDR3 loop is CASSWGDSSETQYF. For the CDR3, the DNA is TGCGCCAGCAGCTGGGGGGACAGTTCAGAGACCCAGTACTTC.

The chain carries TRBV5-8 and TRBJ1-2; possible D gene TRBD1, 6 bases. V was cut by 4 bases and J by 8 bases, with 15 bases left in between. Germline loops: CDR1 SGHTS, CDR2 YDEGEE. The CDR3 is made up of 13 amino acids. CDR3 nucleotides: TGTGCCAGCAGCCGTGTCTTTGGACAGGGCTACACCTTC. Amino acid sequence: CASSRVFGQGYTF.

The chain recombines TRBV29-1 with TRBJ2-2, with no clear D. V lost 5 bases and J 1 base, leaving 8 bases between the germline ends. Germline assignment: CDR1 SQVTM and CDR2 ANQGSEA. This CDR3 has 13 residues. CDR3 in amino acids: CSVIPVNTGELFF. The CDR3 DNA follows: TGCAGCGTTATTCCCGTGAACACCGGGGAGCTGTTTTTT.

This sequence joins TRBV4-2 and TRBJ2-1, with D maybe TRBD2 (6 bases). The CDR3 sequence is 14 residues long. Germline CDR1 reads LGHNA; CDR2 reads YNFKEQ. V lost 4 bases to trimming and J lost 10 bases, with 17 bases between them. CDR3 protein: CASSPPRDSTEQFF. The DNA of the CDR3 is TGTGCCAGCAGCCCACCCCGGGACTCCACGGAGCAGTTCTTC.

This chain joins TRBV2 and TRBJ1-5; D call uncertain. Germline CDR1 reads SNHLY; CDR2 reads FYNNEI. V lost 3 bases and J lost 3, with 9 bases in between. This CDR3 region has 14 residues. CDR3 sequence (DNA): TGTGCCAGCAGTGACGGTGGTACCAATCAGCCCCAGCATTTT. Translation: CASSDGGTNQPQHF. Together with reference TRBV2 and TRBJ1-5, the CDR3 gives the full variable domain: EPEVTQTPSHQVTQMGQEVILRCVPISNHLYFYWYRQILGQKVEFLVSFYNNEISEKSEIFDDQFSVERPDGSNFTLKIRSTKLEDSAMYFCASSDGGTNQPQHFGDGTRLSIL.

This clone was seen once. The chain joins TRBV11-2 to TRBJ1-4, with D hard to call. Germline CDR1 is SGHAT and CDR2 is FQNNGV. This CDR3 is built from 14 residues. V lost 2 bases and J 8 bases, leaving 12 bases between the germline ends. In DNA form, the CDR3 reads TGTGCCAGCAGCTTATTTTCTAGAGAGGAAAAACTGTTTTTT. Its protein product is CASSLFSREEKLFF.

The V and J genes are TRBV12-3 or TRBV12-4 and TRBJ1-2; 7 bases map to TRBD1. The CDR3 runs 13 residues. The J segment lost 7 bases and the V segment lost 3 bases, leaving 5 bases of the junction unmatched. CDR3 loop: CASSLRQGGGYTF. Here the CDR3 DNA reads TGTGCCAGCAGTTTGAGACAGGGCGGTGGCTACACCTTC.

The CDR3 DNA is TGTGCCAGTAGTATATTGGGGACACCACTATCGCTCAGCACAGATACGCAGTATTTT. Its protein product is CASSILGTPLSLSTDTQYF. J is TRBJ2-3 and V is TRBV19, with D possibly matching TRBD1 (6 bases). The ends were cut back, 2 bases at V and 0 bases at J, with 21 bases in the middle. Germline V gene sequence: CDR1 LNHDA, CDR2 SQIVND (reference sequence). This CDR3 spans 19 amino acids. Full variable domain (rest looked up from reference TRBV19 and TRBJ2-3): DGGITQSPKYLFRKEGQNVTLSCEQNLNHDAMYWYRQDPGQGLRLIYYSQIVNDFQKGDIAEGYSVSREKKESFPLTVTSAQKNPTAFYLCASSILGTPLSLSTDTQYFGPGTRLTVL.